The source of this T cell receptor (beta chain) is a study of T cells after yellow fever vaccination. Whole-study results and caveats: FACS-sorted repertoires might harbor abundant contaminating clonotypes from the bulk population. There was a small share of clonotypes that showed up in both the CD4 and CD8 compartments.

Synthesis of TCR cDNA relied on 5'RACE template switching, which attached a universal primer site and UMIs. MiXCR, run by TCRdb on the 5' RACE reads, gives a single entry per CDR3 protein. Of about 140,000 distinct CDR3 sequences listed, about 7.7% were seen once; the top ten hold 0.73%. Trimming took 7 bases from V and 0 from J, leaving 8 bases between them. Germline assignment: CDR1 SGHRS and CDR2 YFSETQ. The CDR3 contains 14 residues. Of note for this clonotype: Its cognate antigen is unknown.

This TCR was recovered from a young man who received the YFV17D yellow fever vaccine. Sequences were derived from CD4+ T cells sorted from PBMCs, sampled 5 days after the yellow fever booster vaccination. V is TRBV5-1 and J is TRBJ2-6, with D hard to call. CDR3 in DNA: TGCGCCAGCGAATACGTCTCTGGGGCCAACGTCCTGACTTTC. It specifies CASEYVSGANVLTF.